This TCR beta chain emerged from a study of control samples from healthy donors and cancer patients. Germline CDR1 is SNHLY and CDR2 is FYNNEI. The V gene end was trimmed by 2 bases and the J gene end by 2 bases; junction bases not matched to a gene: 3. The CDR3 length is 15 residues. Sequencing used immunoSEQ multiplex PCR; TCRdb keeps in-frame clones, though not all of them. The data contain some 120,000 clones, roughly 84% of them singletons. The gene calls are TRBV2 and TRBJ2-1; 7 bases are a match to TRBD2. The sequence was collected from a man younger than 35 in good health. The specimen sequenced was blood. The chain's CDR3 is CASSERRGTYNEQFF. The CDR3 DNA reads TGTGCCAGCAGTGAAAGGCGGGGGACCTACAATGAGCAGTTCTTC.